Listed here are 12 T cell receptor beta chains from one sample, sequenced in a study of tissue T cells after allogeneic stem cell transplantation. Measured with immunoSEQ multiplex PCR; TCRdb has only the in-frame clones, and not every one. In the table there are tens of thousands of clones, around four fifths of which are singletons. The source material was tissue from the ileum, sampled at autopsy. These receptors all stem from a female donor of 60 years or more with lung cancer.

The CDR3 DNA is TGTGCCAGCGCCGAGAGGGGGCAACTAGGAGCTTTCTTT. This gives the protein CASAERGQLGAFF. V usage is TRBV7-2 and J usage is TRBJ1-1; 7 bases line up with TRBD1. Germline V gene lookup returns CDR1 SGHTA and CDR2 FQGNSA. The V segment lost 8 bases and the J segment 10 bases; nucleotides outside the gene matches: 13. There are 13 residues in the CDR3.

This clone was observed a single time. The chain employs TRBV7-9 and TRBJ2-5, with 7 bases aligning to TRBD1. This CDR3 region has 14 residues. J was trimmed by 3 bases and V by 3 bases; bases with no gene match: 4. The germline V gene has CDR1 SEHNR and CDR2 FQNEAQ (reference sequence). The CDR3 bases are TGTGCCAGCAGCTTTCCGACAGGGAAAGAGACCCAGTACTTC. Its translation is CASSFPTGKETQYF. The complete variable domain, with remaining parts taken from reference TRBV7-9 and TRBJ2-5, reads DTGVSQNPRHKITKRGQNVTFRCDPISEHNRLYWYRQTLGQGPEFLTYFQNEAQLEKSRLLSDRFSAERPKGSFSTLEIQRTEQGDSAMYLCASSFPTGKETQYFGPGTRLLVL.

The CDR3 nucleotides read TGTGCCCCGGTGAGGGGCGACTATGGCTACACCTTC. This encodes CAPVRGDYGYTF. V and J are TRBV12-2 and TRBJ1-2. TRBV12-2 constitutes a pseudogene. CDR3 length equals 12 residues.

The CDR3 reads CASSWGREPTGELFF. The CDR3 DNA sequence: TGTGCCAGCAGCTGGGGGCGGGAACCTACCGGGGAGCTGTTTTTT. This sequence joins TRBV7-9 and TRBJ2-2, with D perhaps given as TRBD1 or TRBD2 (6 bases each). Trimming left V 4 bases short and J 5 bases short, with 14 bases between. The CDR3 spans 15 residues. Germline lookup yields CDR1 SEHNR and CDR2 FQNEAQ (reference sequence).

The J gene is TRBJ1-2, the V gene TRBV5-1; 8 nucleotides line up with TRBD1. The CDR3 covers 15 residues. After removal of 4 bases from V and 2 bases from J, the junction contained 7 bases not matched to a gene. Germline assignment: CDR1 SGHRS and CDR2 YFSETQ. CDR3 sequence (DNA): TGCGCCAGCAGCCCGTGGACAGGGCCCAACTATGGCTACACCTTC. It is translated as CASSPWTGPNYGYTF.

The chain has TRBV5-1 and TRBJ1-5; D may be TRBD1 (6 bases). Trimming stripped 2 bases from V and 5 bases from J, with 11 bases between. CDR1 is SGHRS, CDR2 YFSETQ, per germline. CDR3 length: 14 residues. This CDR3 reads CASSFRAGDQPQHF. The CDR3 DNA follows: TGCGCCAGCAGCTTTAGGGCAGGGGATCAGCCCCAGCATTTT.

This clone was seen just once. The DNA of the CDR3 is TGTGCCAGCAGTGTCGGGGGAGTGGGGACTGAAGCTTTCTTT. Protein sequence: CASSVGGVGTEAFF. The chain carries TRBV6-6 and TRBJ1-1, with D perhaps TRBD1 (5 bases). Germline V gene sequence: CDR1 MNHNY, CDR2 SVGAGI (reference sequence). V gave up 5 bases and J gave up 5 bases, with 15 bases separating them. This CDR3 has 14 residues.

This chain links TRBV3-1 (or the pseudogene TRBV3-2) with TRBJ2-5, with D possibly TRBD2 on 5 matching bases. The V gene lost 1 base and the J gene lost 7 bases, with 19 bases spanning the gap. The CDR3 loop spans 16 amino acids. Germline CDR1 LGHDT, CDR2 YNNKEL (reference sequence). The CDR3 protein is CASSQVTVTRRWTQYF. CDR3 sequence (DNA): TGTGCCAGCAGCCAAGTCACAGTGACGCGGAGGTGGACCCAGTACTTC.

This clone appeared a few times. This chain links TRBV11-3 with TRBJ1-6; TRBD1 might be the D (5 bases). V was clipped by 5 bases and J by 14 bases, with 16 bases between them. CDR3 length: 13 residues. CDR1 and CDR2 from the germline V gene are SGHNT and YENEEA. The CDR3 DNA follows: TGTGCCAGCAGCCGGGGACGTTTGGGTACCCTCCACTTT. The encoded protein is CASSRGRLGTLHF.

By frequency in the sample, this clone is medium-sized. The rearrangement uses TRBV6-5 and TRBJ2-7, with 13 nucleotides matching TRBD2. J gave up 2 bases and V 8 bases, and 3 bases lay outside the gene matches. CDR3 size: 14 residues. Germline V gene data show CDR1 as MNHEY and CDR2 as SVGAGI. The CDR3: CASQLAGGPYEQYF. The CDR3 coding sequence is TGTGCCAGCCAACTAGCGGGGGGGCCCTACGAGCAGTACTTC.

The CDR3 region is CASSLGQGARNTGELFF. The CDR3 DNA reads TGTGCCAGCAGCTTAGGACAGGGGGCGCGTAACACCGGGGAGCTGTTTTTT. This chain connects TRBV7-2 to TRBJ2-2, with 10 bases fitting TRBD1. Per germline, CDR1 SGHTA and CDR2 FQGNSA. V lost 1 base to trimming and J lost 2 bases; unmatched junction nucleotides: 4. This CDR3 contains 17 residues.

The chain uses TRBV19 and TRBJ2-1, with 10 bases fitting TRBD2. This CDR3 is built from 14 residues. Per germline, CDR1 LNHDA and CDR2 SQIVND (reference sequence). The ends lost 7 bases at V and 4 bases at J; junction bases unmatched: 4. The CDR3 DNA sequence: TGTGCCAGTAACCAACTAGCGGGATACAATGAGCAGTTCTTC. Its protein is CASNQLAGYNEQFF.